A selection of T cell receptor beta chains follows, all from one sample in a study of cytomegalovirus exposure and HLA in healthy donors. The data were produced by immunoSEQ multiplex PCR, yet TCRdb's version contains in-frame clones alone and is incomplete. The sample records over 55,000 clones, 80% to 95% being singletons. The sequenced sample consisted of PBMCs. These receptors were obtained from a man between 18 and 29 years old in good health and CMV-seronegative. Both conserved end residues are part of each CDR3. The D gene is left open where the match is weak. Clone size is stated in some rows and not others, as once, few, many or a class when expanded.

d_gene	j_gene	v_gene	abundance	CDR3aa
.	TRBJ1-5	TRBV2	.	CASSEGVQGNQPQHF
TRBD2	TRBJ2-7	TRBV5-1	.	CASSSVGGSSYEQYF
.	TRBJ2-2	TRBV5-1	.	CASSLAGTNTGELFF
.	TRBJ2-1	TRBV2	.	CASSRPEVSYNEQFF
.	TRBJ1-5	TRBV7-2	few	CASSLMEGNQPQHF
.	TRBJ1-2	TRBV14	.	CASSQDQNKNHYGYTF
.	TRBJ2-2	TRBV11-2	.	CASSLVYRTSTGELFF
.	TRBJ1-4	TRBV28	.	CASSLPYTGRGGKLFF
TRBD2	TRBJ2-1	TRBV5-1	.	CASRGGPNEQFF
TRBD1	TRBJ1-1	TRBV6-1	once	CASSESGGRIEAFF
TRBD1	TRBJ1-5	TRBV28	.	CASSTGQAVSNQPQHF
.	TRBJ1-5	TRBV27	once	CASTQGPGGNQPQHF
TRBD2	TRBJ2-1	TRBV6-1	.	CASSDSGRAGVEQFF
.	TRBJ2-3	TRBV2	.	CASSVGADTQYF
.	TRBJ2-7	TRBV10-3	.	CAISELAGRDEQYF
.	TRBJ2-7	TRBV27	.	CASSFTLAAFEQYF
.	TRBJ2-1	TRBV11-3	.	CASSSESTYNEQFF
.	TRBJ1-2	TRBV6-9	.	CASSDWSPLGYTF
.	TRBJ2-3	TRBV27	.	CASSFVGEGDTQYF
.	TRBJ2-1	TRBV9	.	CASSRLGGGKDYNEQFF
.	TRBJ2-3	TRBV7-3	.	CASSPYATDTQYF
TRBD2	TRBJ2-6	TRBV2	.	CASSERGGREAGANVLTF
.	TRBJ2-2	TRBV2	.	CASRAISGELFF
TRBD1	TRBJ1-1	TRBV18	.	CASSPPRGTGRPEAFF
.	TRBJ1-1	TRBV6-1	.	CASSQQAITEAFF
TRBD1	TRBJ1-5	TRBV6-1	.	CASSEYRGTGAGQPQHF
TRBD2	TRBJ2-1	TRBV5-5	.	CASRGLAGPLHTYNEQFF
.	TRBJ2-1	TRBV16	.	CASSRERLEGEQFF
TRBD1	TRBJ2-7	TRBV7-7	.	CASSLGQGNGEQYF
.	TRBJ2-7	TRBV6-5	.	CASRSSPGEQYF
.	TRBJ2-5	TRBV28	.	CASSLRYQETQYF
TRBD2	TRBJ2-2	TRBV19	.	CASRGGRTGELFF
.	TRBJ2-6	TRBV5-1	.	CASRQGSGANVLTF
.	TRBJ2-1	TRBV4-2	.	CASSQPWLARGNEQFF
TRBD1	TRBJ2-1	TRBV7-8	.	CASSLLQGAGDEQFF
.	TRBJ2-1	TRBV30	few	CAWTLSGTFASYNEQFF
.	TRBJ1-2	TRBV29-1	once	CSVGTVGRGYTF
TRBD1	TRBJ1-1	TRBV2	once	CASRDRGYTEAFF
TRBD1	TRBJ2-4	TRBV5-1	.	CASSLGGRTQGAQYF
.	TRBJ2-7	TRBV28	.	CASSGKTGRRYEQYF
TRBD1	TRBJ2-7	TRBV5-4	.	CASSRGAGQVDEQYF
TRBD2	TRBJ2-3	TRBV4-1	.	CASSQGEGPTDTQYF
.	TRBJ2-1	TRBV11-2	.	CASSLGWRNEQFF
TRBD2	TRBJ2-1	TRBV5-1	.	CASSRGLAGDNEQFF
.	TRBJ2-3	TRBV14	.	CASSRQGRSDTQYF
TRBD1	TRBJ1-1	TRBV5-1	.	CASSPRDRSMGNTEAFF
.	TRBJ2-4	TRBV27	.	CASSPHVRVGNIQYF
.	TRBJ2-7	TRBV4-2	.	CASSQESWGLNEQYF
TRBD1	TRBJ1-3	TRBV28	.	CASTGDRVLSGNTIYF
.	TRBJ1-2	TRBV11-2	.	CASSLENSNYGYTF
.	TRBJ2-1	TRBV28	.	CASSLGGRAHEQFF
TRBD2	TRBJ2-1	TRBV18	.	CASSPLVTSGPSSYNEQFF
.	TRBJ2-2	TRBV9	.	CASSVGHYGTGELFF
TRBD1	TRBJ1-1	TRBV6-1	.	CASSRGQVTEAFF
.	TRBJ1-1	TRBV28	.	CASSDSMNTEAFF